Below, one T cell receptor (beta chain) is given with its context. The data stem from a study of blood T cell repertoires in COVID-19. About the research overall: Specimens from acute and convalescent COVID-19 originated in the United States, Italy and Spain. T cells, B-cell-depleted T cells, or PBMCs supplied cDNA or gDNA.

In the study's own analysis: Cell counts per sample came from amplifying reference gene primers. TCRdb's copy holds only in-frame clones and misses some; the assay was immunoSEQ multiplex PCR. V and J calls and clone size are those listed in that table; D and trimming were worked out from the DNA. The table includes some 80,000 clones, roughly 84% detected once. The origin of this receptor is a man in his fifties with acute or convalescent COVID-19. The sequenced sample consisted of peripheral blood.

As DNA, the CDR3 is TGTGCCACCAGTGCTAATTCTAACTATGGCTACACCTTC. Residues: CATSANSNYGYTF. This chain uses TRBV24-1 with TRBJ1-2; D not certain. Germline V CDR1 and CDR2: KGHDR, SFDVKD. V dropped 5 bases and J dropped 0 bases, with 6 bases sitting between them. This CDR3 contains 13 residues.